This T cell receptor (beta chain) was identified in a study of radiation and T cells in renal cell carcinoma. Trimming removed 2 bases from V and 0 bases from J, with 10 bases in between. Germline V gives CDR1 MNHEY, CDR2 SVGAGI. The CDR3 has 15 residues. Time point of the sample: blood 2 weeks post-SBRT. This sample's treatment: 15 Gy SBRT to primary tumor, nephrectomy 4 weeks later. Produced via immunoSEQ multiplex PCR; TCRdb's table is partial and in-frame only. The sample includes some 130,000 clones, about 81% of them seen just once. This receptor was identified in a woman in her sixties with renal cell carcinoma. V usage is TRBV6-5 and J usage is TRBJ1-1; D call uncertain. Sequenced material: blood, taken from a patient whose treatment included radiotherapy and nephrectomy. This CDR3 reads CASSYVGIVNTEAFF. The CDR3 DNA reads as TGTGCCAGCAGTTACGTTGGGATTGTGAACACTGAAGCTTTCTTT.